Shown below are 32 T cell receptor beta chains from a single sample sequenced in a study of blood T cells in healthy people across ages. A second PCR of about 7 to 11 cycles used a sample-barcoded 5' primer and a J-beta primer mix. MiXCR, run by TCRdb on the 5' RACE reads, gives a single entry per CDR3 protein. The sample lists about 580,000 distinct CDR3 sequences, 45% to 55% occurring once. What was sequenced was blood. All receptors derive from a man aged 80 or over in good health.

This clonotype was seen once. The chain couples TRBV7-2 to TRBJ1-6; no reliable D call. V lost 6 bases and J 3 bases, leaving 6 bases between the germline ends. CDR3 size: 13 residues. Looked up from germline, CDR1 is SGHTA and CDR2 is FQGNSA. The DNA for the CDR3 is TGTGCCAGCAGTGGTGACTATAATTCACCCCTCCACTTT. This translates into CASSGDYNSPLHF.

This clonotype was counted a few times. The chain combines TRBV25-1 with TRBJ2-1; D is possibly TRBD2 (6 bases). Germline values: CDR1 MGHDK, CDR2 SYGVNS. Trimming removed 8 bases at V and 4 bases at J, with 15 bases between. CDR3 length equals 14 residues. This chain's CDR3 is CASRSDREYNEQFF. The CDR3 DNA sequence: TGTGCCAGCCGCTCAGACCGGGAGTACAATGAGCAGTTCTTC.

This clonotype occurred a few times. The genes are TRBV7-9 and TRBJ2-7, with 9 bases fitting TRBD1. The CDR3 runs 14 residues. The trim removed 4 bases at V and 2 bases at J, leaving 3 bases unmatched. Per the germline V gene, CDR1 is SEHNR and CDR2 is FQNEAQ (reference sequence). The CDR3 DNA reads TGTGCCAGCAGCTGGACAGGGGACACCTACGAGCAGTACTTC. Amino acid sequence: CASSWTGDTYEQYF.

The chain has TRBV4-2 and TRBJ2-5, with D possibly matching TRBD2 (5 bases). Germline V CDR1 and CDR2: LGHNA, YNFKEQ. Trimming took 0 bases from V and 2 from J, leaving 13 bases between them. This CDR3 spans 16 amino acids. CDR3 bases: TGTGCCAGCAGCCAAGACCCGCGGGCCGCTCAAGAGACCCAGTACTTC. Translation: CASSQDPRAAQETQYF.

V usage is TRBV7-2 and J usage is TRBJ2-7, with D tentatively TRBD2 (5 bases). Germline values: CDR1 SGHTA, CDR2 FQGNSA. V lost 2 bases to trimming and J lost 5 bases, with 10 bases between them. The CDR3 is made up of 13 amino acids. CDR3 sequence reads: CASSLRGKNEQYF. The CDR3, as DNA: TGTGCCAGCAGCTTACGGGGAAAGAACGAGCAGTACTTC. The full variable domain, in which reference TRBV7-2 and TRBJ2-7 provide the parts outside the CDR3, is GAGVSQSPSNKVTEKGKDVELRCDPISGHTALYWYRQSLGQGLEFLIYFQGNSAPDKSGLPSDRFSAERTGGSVSTLTIQRTQQEDSAVYLCASSLRGKNEQYFGPGTRLTVT.

V gene TRBV20-1 combines with J gene TRBJ2-3; D possibly matches TRBD1 or TRBD2 (5 bases each). Germline CDR1 reads DFQATT; CDR2 reads SNEGSKA (reference sequence). V was cut by 3 bases and J by 2 bases, with 12 bases left in between. There are 14 residues in the CDR3. For the CDR3, the DNA is TGCAGTGCTAGCGGGACCCTTGACACAGATACGCAGTATTTT. As protein: CSASGTLDTDTQYF.

The chain uses TRBV20-1 and TRBJ1-6, with D maybe TRBD1 (5 bases). The germline V gene encodes CDR1 DFQATT and CDR2 SNEGSKA (reference sequence). V dropped 3 bases and J dropped 0 bases, with 15 bases sitting between them. This CDR3 region has 17 residues. For the CDR3, the DNA is TGCAGTGCTAGTGGAGGGACCTTGAGCTCCTATAATTCACCCCTCCACTTT. Translation: CSASGGTLSSYNSPLHF.

The J gene is TRBJ1-4, the V gene TRBV7-2; 7 bases match TRBD1. This CDR3 is built from 14 residues. Unmatched junction bases numbered 4, after V lost 2 bases and J lost 7 bases. From germline, CDR1 is SGHTA and CDR2 FQGNSA. The CDR3 reads CASSLRQGPEKLFF. For the CDR3, the DNA is TGTGCCAGCAGCTTAAGACAGGGCCCTGAAAAACTGTTTTTT. The full variable domain, completed using reference TRBV7-2 and TRBJ1-4, is GAGVSQSPSNKVTEKGKDVELRCDPISGHTALYWYRQSLGQGLEFLIYFQGNSAPDKSGLPSDRFSAERTGGSVSTLTIQRTQQEDSAVYLCASSLRQGPEKLFFGSGTQLSVL.

V gene TRBV4-2 combines with J gene TRBJ1-2; unclear D gene. Germline CDR1 and CDR2: LGHNA and YNFKEQ. The CDR3 loop spans 14 amino acids. Trimming removed 2 bases at V and 4 bases at J, with 11 bases between. The CDR3 spells CASSQLGRPYGYTF. The CDR3 DNA reads as TGTGCCAGCAGCCAACTGGGCAGACCCTATGGCTACACCTTC.

The gene calls are TRBV5-5 and TRBJ2-5, with D tentatively TRBD1 or TRBD2 (7 bases each). The closer fit of TRBJ2-7 to the DNA end suggests the J call may be wrong. There are 17 residues in the CDR3. Germline loops: CDR1 SGHKS, CDR2 YYEKEE (reference sequence). CDR3 nucleotides: TGTGCCAGCAGCGCGCAAGGGGGAGGGGGCGCATCTTACGAGCAGTACTTC. Translating gives CASSAQGGGGASYEQYF.

This chain uses TRBV14 with TRBJ2-3, with D perhaps matching TRBD2 (6 bases). With 6 bases removed from V and 0 bases from J, the gap between germline ends came to 16 bases. CDR1 and CDR2 (germline): SGHDN, FVKESK. This CDR3 comprises 16 residues. In DNA form, the CDR3 reads TGTGCCAGCAGTACCCTAGGCGGGGCGAGCACAGATACGCAGTATTTT. Its protein is CASSTLGGASTDTQYF. Supplemented by reference TRBV14 and TRBJ2-3, the full variable domain reads EAGVTQFPSHSVIEKGQTVTLRCDPISGHDNLYWYRRVMGKEIKFLLHFVKESKQDESGMPNNRFLAERTGGTYSTLKVQPAELEDSGVYFCASSTLGGASTDTQYFGPGTRLTVL.

CDR3 sequence reads: CASREGASSGNTQYF. The CDR3 nucleotides are TGTGCCAGCAGGGAGGGGGCCTCCAGTGGAAATACGCAGTATTTT. V usage is TRBV9 and J usage is TRBJ2-3, with D tentatively TRBD1 (7 bases). CDR1 is SGDLS and CDR2 is YYNGEE in the germline V gene. V gave up 5 bases and J gave up 7 bases, with 20 bases separating them. This CDR3 spans 15 amino acids.

This clonotype was observed a handful of times. Since a much larger clone is just one base distant, this may be a read error. This rearrangement joins TRBV6-6 to TRBJ1-6, with D possibly matching TRBD1 (6 bases). The CDR3 covers 17 residues. Germline V lookup: CDR1 MNHNY, CDR2 SVGAGI (reference sequence). The CDR3 DNA sequence: TGTGCCAGCAGTTACCCAACCCCCAGGGGTAGTAATTCACCCCCCCACTTT. Translating it yields CASSYPTPRGSNSPPHF.

This sequence joins TRBV27 and TRBJ2-4; a possible D gene is TRBD1 (6 bases). The tail of the sequence fits TRBJ2-7 better, so the J call may be wrong. CDR1 and CDR2 (germline): MNHEY, SMNVEV (reference sequence). The CDR3 is 14 residues long. CDR3 bases: TGTGCCAGCAGTCTCAATTGGGACATTGGCGAGCAGTACTTC. Amino acids: CASSLNWDIGEQYF.

The chain uses TRBV7-8 and TRBJ2-4; the D call may be TRBD1 or TRBD2 (5 bases each). This CDR3 region has 16 residues. Germline CDR1 and CDR2: SGHVS and FQNEAQ. Trimming took 3 bases from V and 0 from J, leaving 12 bases between them. The CDR3 DNA follows: TGTGCCAGCAGCTTGAGGGGCAGGGAAGCCAAAAACATTCAGTACTTC. Protein product: CASSLRGREAKNIQYF.

V gene TRBV29-1 combines with J gene TRBJ1-1, with 9 bases identical to TRBD1. The CDR3 spans 12 residues. V lost 8 bases to trimming and J lost 4 bases; unmatched junction nucleotides: 5. Germline V gene data show CDR1 as SQVTM and CDR2 as ANQGSEA. The CDR3 here is CSTGQGATEAFF. The CDR3 DNA follows: TGCAGCACGGGACAGGGAGCCACTGAAGCTTTCTTT.

The chain joins TRBV7-2 to TRBJ1-1; 7 positions agree with TRBD1. Germline loops: CDR1 SGHTA, CDR2 FQGNSA. This CDR3 spans 15 amino acids. After removal of 1 base from V and 7 bases from J, the junction contained 9 bases not matched to a gene. CDR3 sequence reads: CASSLDQGGVGEAFF. The CDR3 nucleotides read TGTGCCAGCAGCTTAGACCAGGGGGGGGTTGGTGAAGCTTTCTTT.

This chain connects TRBV9 to TRBJ2-7, with D perhaps TRBD1 (6 bases). V was clipped by 4 bases and J by 6 bases, with 20 bases between them. Germline-derived CDR1 and CDR2 are SGDLS and YYNGEE. The length of the CDR3 is 15 residues. The CDR3 nucleotides are TGTGCCAGCAGCCTAAATGGGGTCAGGGGTAGCGAGCAGTACTTC. Translated, it gives CASSLNGVRGSEQYF.

This rearrangement joins TRBV25-1 to TRBJ2-1; TRBD2 aligns across 9 bases. Trimming took 1 base from V and 8 from J; bases not matched to a gene: 9. This CDR3 has 16 residues. Germline V gene data show CDR1 as MGHDK and CDR2 as SYGVNS. CDR3 nucleotides: TGTGCCAGCAGTGAATTGGGCGGGGGGGCCCTCGATGAGCAGTTCTTC. This translates into CASSELGGGALDEQFF.

This clonotype occurred a few times. Here the CDR3 DNA reads TGCAGTGCCGAGGGACTAGCGGGGACCTCCTACAATGAGCAGTTCTTC. Translated, it gives CSAEGLAGTSYNEQFF. The rearrangement links TRBV20-1 to TRBJ2-1, with 13 bases lining up with TRBD2. The germline CDR1 and CDR2 sequences are DFQATT and SNEGSKA (reference sequence). V lost 6 bases to trimming and J lost 0 bases; unmatched junction nucleotides: 5. The CDR3 has 16 amino acids.

The table lists this clonotype with a few counts. The rearrangement joins TRBV9 to TRBJ2-5; 8 nucleotides match TRBD1. The CDR3 consists of 14 residues. V was pared by 2 bases and J by 5 bases, with 5 bases of the junction left unmatched. Germline CDR1 SGDLS, CDR2 YYNGEE. CDR3 nucleotide sequence: TGTGCCAGCAGCGTGGACAGGGTCGGGGAGACCCAGTACTTC. Translating gives CASSVDRVGETQYF.

This clonotype came up a few times. This sequence joins TRBV6-6 and TRBJ2-1; 10 bases align to TRBD2. The V and J ends lost 4 bases and 8 bases, in that order; junction bases with no gene match: 5. The CDR3 is 14 amino acids. Germline CDR1 is MNHNY and CDR2 is SVGAGI (reference sequence). The DNA for the CDR3 is TGTGCCAGCAGTTTTCCTAGCGGGAGCGATGAGCAGTTCTTC. Protein product: CASSFPSGSDEQFF.

The chain uses TRBV10-3 and TRBJ2-3, with 10 bases identical to TRBD2. The germline gives CDR1 ENHRY, CDR2 SYGVKD. The CDR3 loop spans 17 amino acids. With V trimmed by 4 bases and J by 4 bases, 11 bases remained unmatched. Written as DNA, the CDR3 is TGTGCCATCAGTGGGACCGGGACTAGCGATGGCGCAGATACGCAGTATTTT. Its protein is CAISGTGTSDGADTQYF.

This clonotype was seen a handful of times. This chain connects TRBV7-9 to TRBJ2-3, with TRBD2 identical over 7 bases. Germline V gene lookup returns CDR1 SEHNR and CDR2 FQNEAQ (reference sequence). The CDR3 contains 14 residues. Unmatched junction bases numbered 3, after V lost 6 bases and J lost 0 bases. The CDR3 region has the DNA TGTGCCAGCAGACCGGGACTAAGCACAGATACGCAGTATTTT. As protein: CASRPGLSTDTQYF.

The chain is built from TRBV6-1 and TRBJ1-2; D is unresolved. Deletions cut 1 base from V and 4 bases from J, with 7 bases between. The germline V gene has CDR1 MNHNS and CDR2 SASEGT. The CDR3 is 13 amino acids. The chain's CDR3 is CASSEVSFYGYTF. The CDR3, as DNA: TGTGCCAGCAGTGAAGTCTCGTTCTATGGCTACACCTTC.

This clonotype appeared a few times. The chain uses TRBV6-5 and TRBJ1-1; unclear D gene. Between the trimmed V and J ends, which lost 7 bases and 5 bases, there was a span of 14 bases. This CDR3 comprises 13 residues. Germline CDR1 is MNHEY and CDR2 is SVGAGI. As DNA, the CDR3 is TGTGCCAGCACCATGGGCGCGTGGACTGAAGCTTTCTTT. It encodes CASTMGAWTEAFF.

V is TRBV7-2 and J is TRBJ2-1; D is ambiguous. Germline CDR1 reads SGHTA; CDR2 reads FQGNSA. V was clipped by 2 bases and J by 6 bases, with 11 bases between them. This CDR3 is built from 14 residues. The CDR3 loop is CASSLRSASNEQFF. The CDR3 coding sequence is TGTGCCAGCAGCTTAAGGTCCGCTTCCAATGAGCAGTTCTTC.

This rearrangement joins TRBV20-1 to TRBJ1-1; the D is unclear. The V end was cut by 4 bases, the J end by 4 bases, with 7 bases between. CDR1 DFQATT and CDR2 SNEGSKA come from the germline V gene (reference sequence). The CDR3 contains 11 residues. CDR3: CSAKGGTEAFF. Written as DNA, the CDR3 is TGCAGTGCTAAGGGAGGCACTGAAGCTTTCTTT.

This clonotype was detected a few times. The chain couples TRBV4-2 to TRBJ2-1; 11 bases line up with TRBD2. The germline V gene has CDR1 LGHNA and CDR2 YNFKEQ. Losses at the gene ends were 1 base for V and 4 bases for J; bases not matched to a gene: 3. The CDR3 is 16 residues long. CDR3 coding DNA: TGTGCCAGCAGCCAAGGGTCTAGCGGGAGGTACAATGAGCAGTTCTTC. Translation: CASSQGSSGRYNEQFF.

The chain employs TRBV18 and TRBJ1-5; D remains unclear. The V gene lost 2 bases and the J gene lost 5 bases, with 10 bases spanning the gap. CDR3 length equals 14 residues. Germline V gene sequence: CDR1 KGHSH, CDR2 LQKENI. As DNA, the CDR3 is TGTGCCAGCTCACCAGTAGGGTTCGATCAGCCCCAGCATTTT. Translating it yields CASSPVGFDQPQHF.

This sequence joins TRBV3-1 and TRBJ2-7, with D unclear. This CDR3 contains 14 residues. Germline lookup yields CDR1 LGHDT and CDR2 YNNKEL (reference sequence). Trimming shortened V by 4 bases and J by 3 bases, and 13 bases separated the two germline ends. The CDR3, as DNA: TGTGCCAGCAGCCCTGGGTTGAAATTCTACGAGCAGTACTTC. Translating gives CASSPGLKFYEQYF.

This rearrangement joins TRBV5-1 to TRBJ1-4, with TRBD1 matching over 8 bases. This CDR3 spans 16 amino acids. V shed 2 bases, J shed 8 bases, and the junction held 11 bases outside the gene matches. Germline CDR1 and CDR2: SGHRS and YFSETQ. For the CDR3, the DNA is TGCGCCAGCAGCTTATCACCCGGGACAGGTGGCGAAAAACTGTTTTTT. This gives the protein CASSLSPGTGGEKLFF.